This T cell receptor beta chain is from a study of blood T cell repertoires in COVID-19. The protocol was immunoSEQ multiplex PCR, while the TCRdb copy is restricted to in-frame clones and leaves out a portion. This table holds fewer than 120,000 clones, approximately 90% found once. The CDR3 totals 16 residues. Germline assignment: CDR1 SEHNR and CDR2 FQNEAQ (reference sequence). V lost 2 bases to trimming and J lost 1 base, with 11 bases between them. The chain couples TRBV7-9 to TRBJ1-4, with TRBD1 as a possible D gene (5 bases). The TCR was taken from a woman between 45 and 60 years old with acute or convalescent COVID-19. Material for sequencing was peripheral blood. The DNA of the CDR3 is TGTGCCAGCAGCTTATCTTGGGGCAGAACTAATGAAAAACTGTTTTTT. This codes for CASSLSWGRTNEKLFF.